The clone carrying this T cell receptor beta chain has a count of ten or more. Preparing the TCRbeta library involved the use of unique molecular identifiers. A single record per CDR3 protein comes from TCRdb applying MiXCR to the PCR reads. Among 90,000 to 130,000 distinct CDR3 sequences listed, about 6.4% were seen once. This entry comes from a study of T-cell reconstitution after alpha-beta-depleted transplantation in children. The V gene end was trimmed by 5 bases and the J gene end by 1 base; junction bases not matched to a gene: 3. The CDR3 totals 15 residues. Germline-derived CDR1 and CDR2 are MRHNA and SNTAGT.

This rearrangement joins TRBV6-4 to TRBJ2-2; 8 bases line up with TRBD1. The sample was PBMCs, mostly from graft donor cells, taken 360 days after TCRalphabeta/CD19-depleted stem cell transplant. The receptor was derived from a male patient aged 2-9 years who had a stem cell transplant for acute lymphoblastic leukemia, so the T cells may come from the graft donor. CDR3 amino acids: CASSSGTGNTGELFF. For the CDR3, the DNA is TGTGCCAGCAGTTCCGGGACAGGGAACACCGGGGAGCTGTTTTTT.